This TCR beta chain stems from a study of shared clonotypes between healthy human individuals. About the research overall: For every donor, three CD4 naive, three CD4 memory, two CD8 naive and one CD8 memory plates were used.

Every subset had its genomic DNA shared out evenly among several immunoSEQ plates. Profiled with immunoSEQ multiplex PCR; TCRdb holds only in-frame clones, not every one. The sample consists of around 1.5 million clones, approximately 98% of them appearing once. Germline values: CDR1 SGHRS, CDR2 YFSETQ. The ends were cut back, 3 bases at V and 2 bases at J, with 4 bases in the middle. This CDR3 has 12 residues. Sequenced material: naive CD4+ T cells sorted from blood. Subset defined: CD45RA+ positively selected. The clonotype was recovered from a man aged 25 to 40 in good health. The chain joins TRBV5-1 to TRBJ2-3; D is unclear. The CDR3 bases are TGCGCCAGCAGCTACGACACAGATACGCAGTATTTT. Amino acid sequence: CASSYDTDTQYF. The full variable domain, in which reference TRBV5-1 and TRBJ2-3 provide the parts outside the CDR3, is KAGVTQTPRYLIKTRGQQVTLSCSPISGHRSVSWYQQTPGQGLQFLFEYFSETQRNKGNFPGRFSGRQFSNSRSEMNVSTLELGDSALYLCASSYDTDTQYFGPGTRLTVL.